A selection of T cell receptor beta chains follows, all from one sample in a study of radiation and T cells in renal cell carcinoma. The data were produced by immunoSEQ multiplex PCR, yet TCRdb's version contains in-frame clones alone and is incomplete. The sample consists of tens of thousands of clones, 70% to 85% of them appearing once. This specimen was blood, taken from a patient whose treatment included radiotherapy and nephrectomy. The receptors stem from a man in his 60s with renal cell carcinoma. Both conserved end residues are part of each CDR3. D genes are given only for firm matches. Only some rows state a clone size, as once, few, many or a class for expanded clones.

TRBJ2-7 | TRBV27 | NA | TRBD1 | CASRRQGVYEQYF | TGTGCCAGCCGAAGACAGGGGGTCTACGAGCAGTACTTC
TRBJ1-6 | TRBV14 | NA | NA | CASSHGGLYNSPLHF | TGTGCCAGCAGCCATGGCGGGCTATATAATTCACCCCTCCACTTT
TRBJ1-4 | TRBV28 | NA | NA | CASRTIAANEKLFF | TGTGCCAGCAGGACCATCGCAGCTAATGAAAAACTGTTTTTT
TRBJ2-2 | TRBV29-1 | NA | NA | CSVTAHGELFF | TGCAGCGTTACAGCTCACGGGGAGCTGTTTTTT
TRBJ1-1 | TRBV6-1 | NA | NA | CASSEGFDRHTEAFF | TGTGCCAGCAGTGAGGGCTTCGACAGACACACTGAAGCTTTCTTT
TRBJ2-7 | TRBV7-9 | NA | NA | CASSPLSSYEQYF | TGTGCCAGCAGCCCCCTTTCCTCCTACGAGCAGTACTTC
TRBJ2-1 | TRBV5-6 | NA | TRBD2 | CASSLAGLAGDYNEQFF | TGTGCCAGCAGCTTGGCCGGGCTAGCGGGAGATTACAATGAGCAGTTCTTC
TRBJ1-5 | TRBV19 | NA | NA | CASSIKGGRAAGQPQHF | TGTGCCAGTAGTATCAAGGGCGGCAGGGCTGCGGGCCAGCCCCAGCATTTT
TRBJ1-2 | TRBV7-2 | NA | TRBD1 | CASSSQAGTGSTYYGYTF | TGTGCCAGCAGCTCCCAAGCCGGGACAGGGTCTACTTACTATGGCTACACCTTC
TRBJ2-3 | TRBV5-6 | NA | NA | CASSLDRVDTQYF | TGTGCCAGCAGCTTGGACAGGGTAGATACGCAGTATTTT
TRBJ1-1 | TRBV19 | NA | NA | CASSSAMNTEAFF | TGTGCCAGCAGCTCGGCAATGAACACTGAAGCTTTCTTT
TRBJ1-1 | TRBV29-1 | NA | NA | CSVEGVEAFF | TGCAGCGTTGAGGGGGTAGAAGCTTTCTTT
TRBJ2-7 | TRBV7-2 | NA | NA | CASSDDFSSYEQYF | TGTGCCAGCAGCGATGACTTTAGCTCCTACGAGCAGTACTTC
TRBJ2-6 | TRBV5-1 | once | NA | CASSLGLVSGRILPGANVLTF | TGCGCCAGCAGCTTGGGACTTGTTTCGGGACGGATCCTTCCTGGGGCCAACGTCCTGACTTTC